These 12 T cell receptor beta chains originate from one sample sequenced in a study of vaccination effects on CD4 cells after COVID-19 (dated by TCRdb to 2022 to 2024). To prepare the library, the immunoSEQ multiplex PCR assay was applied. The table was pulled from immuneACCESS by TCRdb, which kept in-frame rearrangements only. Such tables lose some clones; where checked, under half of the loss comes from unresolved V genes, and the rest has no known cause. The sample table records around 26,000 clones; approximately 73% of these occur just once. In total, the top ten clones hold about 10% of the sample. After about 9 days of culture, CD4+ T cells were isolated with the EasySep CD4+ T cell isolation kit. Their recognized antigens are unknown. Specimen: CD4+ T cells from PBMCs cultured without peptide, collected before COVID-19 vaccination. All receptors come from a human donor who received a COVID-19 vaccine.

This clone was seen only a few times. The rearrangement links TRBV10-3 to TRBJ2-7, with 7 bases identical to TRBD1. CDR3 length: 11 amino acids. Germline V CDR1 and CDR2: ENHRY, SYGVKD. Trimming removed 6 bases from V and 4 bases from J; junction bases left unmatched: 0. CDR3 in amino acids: CAISRGYEQYF. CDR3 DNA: TGTGCCATCAGCAGGGGGTACGAGCAGTACTTC.

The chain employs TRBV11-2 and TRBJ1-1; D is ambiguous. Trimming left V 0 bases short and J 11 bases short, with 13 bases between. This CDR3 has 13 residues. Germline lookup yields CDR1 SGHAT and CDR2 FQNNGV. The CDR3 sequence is CASSLESASRAFF. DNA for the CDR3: TGTGCCAGCAGCTTAGAGAGTGCTTCGCGGGCTTTCTTT. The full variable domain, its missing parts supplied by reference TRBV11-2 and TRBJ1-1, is EAGVAQSPRYKIIEKRQSVAFWCNPISGHATLYWYQQILGQGPKLLIQFQNNGVVDDSQLPKDRFSAERLKGVDSTLKIQPAKLEDSAVYLCASSLESASRAFFGQGTRLTVV.

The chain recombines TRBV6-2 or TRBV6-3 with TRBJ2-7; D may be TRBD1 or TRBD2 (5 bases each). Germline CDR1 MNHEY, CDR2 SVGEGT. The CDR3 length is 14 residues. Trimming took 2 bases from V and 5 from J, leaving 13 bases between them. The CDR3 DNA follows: TGTGCCAGCAGTTACCCGCCCCGGGGCCACGAGCAGTACTTC. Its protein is CASSYPPRGHEQYF.

The chain's CDR3 is CASNSGGFFNSPLHF. The CDR3 region has the DNA TGTGCCAGCAACTCGGGGGGATTCTTTAATTCACCCCTCCACTTT. The genes are TRBV6-5 and TRBJ1-6, with a weak D call TRBD1 (5 bases). Germline values: CDR1 MNHEY, CDR2 SVGAGI. V was cut by 7 bases and J by 6 bases, with 16 bases left in between. The CDR3 has 15 residues.

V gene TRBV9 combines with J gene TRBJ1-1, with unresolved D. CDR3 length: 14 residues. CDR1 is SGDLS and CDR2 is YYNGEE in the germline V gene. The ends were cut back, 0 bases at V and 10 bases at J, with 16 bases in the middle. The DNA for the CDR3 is TGTGCCAGCAGCGTAGGGGCCTCTCACCCCTCAGCTTTCTTT. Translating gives CASSVGASHPSAFF.

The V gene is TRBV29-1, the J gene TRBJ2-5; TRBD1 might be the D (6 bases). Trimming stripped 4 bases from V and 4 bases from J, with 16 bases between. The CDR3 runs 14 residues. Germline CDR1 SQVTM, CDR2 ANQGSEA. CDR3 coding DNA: TGCAGCGTTGTAAGGGGGAATGTGGGAGAGACCCAGTACTTC. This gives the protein CSVVRGNVGETQYF.

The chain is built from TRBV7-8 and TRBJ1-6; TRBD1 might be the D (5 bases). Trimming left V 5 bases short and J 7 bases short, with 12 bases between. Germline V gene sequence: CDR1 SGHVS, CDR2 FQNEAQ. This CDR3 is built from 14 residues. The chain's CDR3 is CASSPRGTNSPLHF. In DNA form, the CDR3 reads TGTGCCAGCAGCCCCCGGGGGACCAATTCACCCCTCCACTTT.

The CDR3 region has the DNA TGTGCCACCAGTGACGCGGGACTAGCGGGGGAGAGTGGCACAGATACGCAGTATTTT. Translation: CATSDAGLAGESGTDTQYF. The chain recombines TRBV24-1 with TRBJ2-3; 14 bases align to TRBD2. With 4 bases clipped from V and 1 base from J, the junction kept 9 bases outside the gene matches. The CDR3 covers 19 residues. The germline V gene has CDR1 KGHDR and CDR2 SFDVKD.

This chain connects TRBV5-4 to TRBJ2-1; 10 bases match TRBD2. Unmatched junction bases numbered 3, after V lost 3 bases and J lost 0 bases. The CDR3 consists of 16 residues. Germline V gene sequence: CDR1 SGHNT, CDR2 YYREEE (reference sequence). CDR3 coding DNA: TGTGCCAGCAGCTCGATAGCGGGAGGCTCCTACAATGAGCAGTTCTTC. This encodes CASSSIAGGSYNEQFF.

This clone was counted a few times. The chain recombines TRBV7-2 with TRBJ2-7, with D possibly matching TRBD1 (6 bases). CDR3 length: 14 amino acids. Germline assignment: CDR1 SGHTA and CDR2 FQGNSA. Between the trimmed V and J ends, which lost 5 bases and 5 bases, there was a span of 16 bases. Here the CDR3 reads CASSQVTGSHEQYF. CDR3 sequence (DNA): TGTGCCAGCAGCCAAGTTACAGGGAGCCACGAGCAGTACTTC.

The CDR3: CASSLAAGAGYGYTF. CDR3 nucleotide sequence: TGTGCCAGCAGCTTAGCCGCCGGGGCGGGATATGGCTACACCTTC. The rearrangement uses TRBV7-2 and TRBJ1-2; D might be TRBD1 (5 bases). The CDR3 runs 15 residues. CDR1 is SGHTA, CDR2 FQGNSA, per germline. The V end was cut by 0 bases, the J end by 5 bases, with 13 bases between. Supplemented by reference TRBV7-2 and TRBJ1-2, the full variable domain reads GAGVSQSPSNKVTEKGKDVELRCDPISGHTALYWYRQSLGQGLEFLIYFQGNSAPDKSGLPSDRFSAERTGGSVSTLTIQRTQQEDSAVYLCASSLAAGAGYGYTFGSGTRLTVV.

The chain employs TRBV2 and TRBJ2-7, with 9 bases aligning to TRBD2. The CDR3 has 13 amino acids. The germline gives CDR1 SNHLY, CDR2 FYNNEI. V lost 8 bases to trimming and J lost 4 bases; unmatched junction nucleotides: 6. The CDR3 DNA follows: TGTGCCAGCCGGCGGGGGGGCACTTACGAGCAGTACTTC. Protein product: CASRRGGTYEQYF. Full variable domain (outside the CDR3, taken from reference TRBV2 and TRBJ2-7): EPEVTQTPSHQVTQMGQEVILRCVPISNHLYFYWYRQILGQKVEFLVSFYNNEISEKSEIFDDQFSVERPDGSNFTLKIRSTKLEDSAMYFCASRRGGTYEQYFGPGTRLTVT.